A single sample is the source of the 14 T cell receptor beta chains below, sequenced in a study of blood T cell repertoires in COVID-19. Sequencing used immunoSEQ multiplex PCR; TCRdb keeps in-frame clones, though not all of them. The repertoire has roughly 130,000 clones, 82% of them found once; the top ten carry 4% to 5.5%. Sequenced: peripheral blood. These receptors originate from a woman in her 70s with acute or convalescent COVID-19.

CDR3 loop: CASSLVGLAGGLYF. The CDR3 nucleotides read TGTGCCAGCAGTTTAGTGGGACTAGCGGGGGGACTGTATTTT. V usage is TRBV27 and J usage is TRBJ2-3; 15 bases line up with TRBD2. CDR3 length equals 14 residues. After removal of 2 bases from V and 14 bases from J, the junction contained 5 bases not matched to a gene. Germline CDR1 reads MNHEY; CDR2 reads SMNVEV (reference sequence).

The chain uses TRBV27 and TRBJ1-2; possibly TRBD1 for D (5 bases). Germline V gives CDR1 MNHEY, CDR2 SMNVEV (reference sequence). The CDR3 loop spans 13 amino acids. The germline V and J ends were trimmed by 5 bases and 4 bases, with 11 bases remaining between them. DNA of the CDR3: TGTGCCAGCAGTCCCCGACAGAGCTATGGCTACACCTTC. It translates to CASSPRQSYGYTF.

V and J are TRBV5-1 and TRBJ1-6; 7 bases are shared with TRBD1. J lost 16 bases, V lost 0 bases, and 7 bases had no gene match. The CDR3 runs to 13 residues. Germline CDR1 is SGHRS and CDR2 is YFSETQ. The CDR3 DNA reads TGCGCCAGCAGCTTGGAAGTACAGGGGTTACTCCACTTT. Its protein is CASSLEVQGLLHF.

V and J are TRBV7-9 and TRBJ1-1, with TRBD1 identical over 7 bases. This CDR3 has 15 residues. With V trimmed by 1 base and J by 4 bases, 6 bases remained unmatched. Germline V gene sequence: CDR1 SEHNR, CDR2 FQNEAQ (reference sequence). CDR3: CASSLVQGRFTEAFF. For the CDR3, the DNA is TGTGCCAGCAGCTTAGTACAGGGGCGGTTCACTGAAGCTTTCTTT.

The J gene is TRBJ2-1, the V gene TRBV27, with 7 bases fitting TRBD1. The trim removed 3 bases at V and 7 bases at J, leaving 9 bases unmatched. The germline V gene encodes CDR1 MNHEY and CDR2 SMNVEV (reference sequence). The CDR3 extends over 15 amino acids. The CDR3 here is CASSFEGALMNEQFF. CDR3 DNA: TGTGCCAGCAGTTTTGAGGGGGCCTTAATGAATGAGCAGTTCTTC.

The chain recombines TRBV5-1 with TRBJ1-1; tentatively, D is TRBD1 (6 bases). V shed 3 bases and J shed 6 bases, with 12 bases lying between them. This CDR3 has 13 residues. In germline, CDR1 is SGHRS, CDR2 YFSETQ. CDR3 in amino acids: CASSSIEGAEAFF. Here the CDR3 DNA reads TGCGCCAGCAGCTCAATCGAGGGGGCTGAAGCTTTCTTT.

This rearrangement joins TRBV7-3 to TRBJ2-2, with TRBD2 matching 11 bases. The trim removed 2 bases at V and 4 bases at J, leaving 9 bases unmatched. Germline CDR1 is SGHTA and CDR2 is FQGTGA. This CDR3 comprises 18 residues. For the CDR3, the DNA is TGTGCCAGCAGCTTACGGTCTAGCGGGGGGTCATTCACCGGGGAGCTGTTTTTT. This codes for CASSLRSSGGSFTGELFF.

This chain joins TRBV5-1 and TRBJ2-5; 9 bases agree with TRBD2. The junction had 7 bases not matched to a gene; V was cut back by 2 bases and J by 2 bases. The CDR3 runs 16 residues. CDR1 is SGHRS and CDR2 is YFSETQ in the germline V gene. CDR3 DNA sequence: TGCGCCAGCAGCTTCGGGACTAGCACTTCTCAAGAGACCCAGTACTTC. Its protein product is CASSFGTSTSQETQYF.

On this clone itself: The same CDR3 can be traced to other DNA sequences in this sample. The chain is built from TRBV18 and TRBJ2-1, with D perhaps matching TRBD2 (5 bases). In germline, CDR1 is KGHSH, CDR2 LQKENI. Deletions cut 1 base from V and 8 bases from J, with 9 bases between. This CDR3 is 13 amino acids long. CDR3 coding DNA: TGTGCCAGCTCACCACGAATCGGGGATGAGCAGTTCTTC. This encodes CASSPRIGDEQFF.

The chain is built from TRBV5-4 and TRBJ2-7; D possibly corresponds to TRBD2 (6 bases). Trimming shortened V by 0 bases and J by 5 bases, and 15 bases separated the two germline ends. Per germline, CDR1 SGHNT and CDR2 YYREEE (reference sequence). This CDR3 is built from 15 residues. Written as DNA, the CDR3 is TGTGCCAGCAGCTTGGTCTGCCCGAGGACTAACGAGCAGTACGTC. Encoded protein: CASSLVCPRTNEQYV.

The genes are TRBV7-2 and TRBJ2-2; perhaps TRBD2 as D (6 bases). This CDR3 has 15 amino acids. Germline V gene data show CDR1 as SGHTA and CDR2 as FQGNSA. The germline V and J ends were trimmed by 4 bases and 1 base, with 10 bases remaining between them. CDR3 protein: CASSSMGGNTGELFF. The CDR3 DNA sequence: TGTGCCAGCAGCTCGATGGGGGGGAACACCGGGGAGCTGTTTTTT.

This rearrangement joins TRBV7-9 to TRBJ2-7; no reliable D call. The ends were cut back, 7 bases at V and 6 bases at J, with 16 bases in the middle. Per germline, CDR1 SEHNR and CDR2 FQNEAQ (reference sequence). The CDR3 contains 13 residues. CDR3 residues: CASTKSAAAEQYF. CDR3 DNA sequence: TGTGCCAGCACCAAATCTGCTGCGGCCGAGCAGTACTTC.

The V call is TRBV19, the J call TRBJ2-1; 8 bases are shared with TRBD1. CDR3 length: 14 amino acids. With V trimmed by 6 bases and J by 5 bases, 6 bases remained unmatched. CDR1 and CDR2 from the germline V gene are LNHDA and SQIVND (reference sequence). Here the CDR3 reads CASSRDRINNEQFF. The CDR3 DNA reads TGTGCCAGTAGCCGGGACAGGATAAACAATGAGCAGTTCTTC.

The chain carries TRBV19 and TRBJ1-2, with D maybe TRBD1 (6 bases). V was cut by 6 bases and J by 6 bases, with 14 bases left in between. Per germline, CDR1 LNHDA and CDR2 SQIVND (reference sequence). The CDR3 is 13 amino acids. In nucleotides, the CDR3 is TGTGCCAGTAGCCCGGACAGAAGGGATGGCTACACCTTC. Its protein product is CASSPDRRDGYTF.